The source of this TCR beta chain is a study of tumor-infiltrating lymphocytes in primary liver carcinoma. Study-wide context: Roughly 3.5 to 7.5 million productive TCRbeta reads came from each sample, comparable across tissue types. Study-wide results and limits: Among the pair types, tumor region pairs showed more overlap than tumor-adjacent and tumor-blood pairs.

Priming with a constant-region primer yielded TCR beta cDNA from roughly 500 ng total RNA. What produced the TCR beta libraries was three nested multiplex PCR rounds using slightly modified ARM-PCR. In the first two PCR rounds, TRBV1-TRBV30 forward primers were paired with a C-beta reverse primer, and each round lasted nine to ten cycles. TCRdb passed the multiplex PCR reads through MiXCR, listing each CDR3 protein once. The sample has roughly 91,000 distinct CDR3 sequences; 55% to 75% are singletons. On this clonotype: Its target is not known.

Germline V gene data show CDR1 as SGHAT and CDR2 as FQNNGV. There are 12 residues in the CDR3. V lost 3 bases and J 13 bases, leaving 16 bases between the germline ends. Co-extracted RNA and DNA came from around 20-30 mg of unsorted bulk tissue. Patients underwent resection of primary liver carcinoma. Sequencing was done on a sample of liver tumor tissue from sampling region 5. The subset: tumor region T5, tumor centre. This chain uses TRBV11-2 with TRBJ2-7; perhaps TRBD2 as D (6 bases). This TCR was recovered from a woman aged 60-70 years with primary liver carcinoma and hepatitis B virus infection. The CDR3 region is CASSLDRDWQYF. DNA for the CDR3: TGTGCCAGCAGCTTGGACCGGGACTGGCAATACTTC.